This entry lists 15 T cell receptor beta chains sequenced from one sample in a study of identical twins (dated by TCRdb to 2015 to 2016). Libraries were made using 5' RACE. The instrument was an Illumina HiSeq 2000. TCRdb reworked the public reads: Q25 trimming with fastp, MiXCR clone assembly, productive beta chains retained. Rows with a matching CDR3 protein are joined into one entry that keeps the most common DNA and genes. The sample records about 720,000 distinct CDR3 sequences, around a sixth of which are singletons. The top ten constitute around 13% of the sample. These data were likewise used in another study, on T cells expressing NK-cell markers.

The material sequenced was PBMCs. The origin of the receptors is a woman younger than 30 in good health.

J is TRBJ1-3 and V is TRBV6-1; maybe TRBD1 (6 bases). Germline loops: CDR1 MNHNS, CDR2 SASEGT. The germline V and J ends were trimmed by 6 bases and 1 base, with 10 bases remaining between them. CDR3 length: 14 amino acids. CDR3: CASRTGLSGNTIYF. CDR3 sequence (DNA): TGTGCCAGCAGAACAGGGCTTTCTGGAAACACCATATATTTT.

CDR3 DNA sequence: TGTGCCACCAGCAGAGGCGGGGGGAGCAATGAGCAGTTCTTC. It is translated as CATSRGGGSNEQFF. The chain recombines TRBV15 with TRBJ2-1, with 8 bases matching TRBD2. The CDR3 loop spans 14 amino acids. Germline V gives CDR1 LNHNV, CDR2 YYDKDF (reference sequence). Trimming cost V 1 base and J 6 bases; bases outside gene matches: 2.

The chain uses TRBV3-1 and TRBJ2-1; 8 nucleotides line up with TRBD1. Per the germline V gene, CDR1 is LGHDT and CDR2 is YNNKEL (reference sequence). The CDR3 loop spans 13 amino acids. The J segment lost 10 bases and the V segment lost 2 bases, leaving 4 bases of the junction unmatched. Here the CDR3 reads CASSQSTGGEQFF. Written as DNA, the CDR3 is TGTGCCAGCAGCCAATCCACAGGGGGGGAGCAGTTCTTC.

The sample holds a few counts of this clonotype. The chain employs TRBV12-3 or TRBV12-4 and TRBJ2-7; maybe TRBD2 (6 bases). Trimming pared 5 bases from V and 3 bases from J, leaving 14 bases between. This CDR3 region has 14 residues. The CDR3 loop reads CASSATSQGYEQYF. As DNA, the CDR3 is TGTGCCAGCAGTGCCACTAGCCAGGGCTACGAGCAGTACTTC.

This clonotype appeared a few times. The V and J genes are TRBV12-3 or TRBV12-4 and TRBJ2-5; D is ambiguous. Trimming took off 4 bases at V and 5 bases at J, with 17 bases between the two ends. The CDR3 consists of 15 residues. The CDR3, as DNA: TGTGCCAGCAGTTCCCCCGGGCTAGGGTGGGAGACCCAGTACTTC. Protein sequence: CASSSPGLGWETQYF.

The chain has TRBV7-9 and TRBJ2-1; D might be TRBD2 (6 bases). This CDR3 is built from 13 residues. Germline V lookup: CDR1 SEHNR, CDR2 FQNEAQ (reference sequence). Trimming left V 4 bases short and J 5 bases short, with 9 bases between. DNA of the CDR3: TGTGCCAGCAGCTCGACTAGTAACAATGAGCAGTTCTTC. Protein: CASSSTSNNEQFF.

The CDR3 protein is CALKAPTGELFF. DNA for the CDR3: TGTGCCCTTAAGGCCCCCACCGGGGAGCTGTTTTTT. This chain joins TRBV19 and TRBJ2-2; D is unclear. CDR3 length equals 12 residues. The V gene lost 11 bases and the J gene lost 4 bases, with 11 bases spanning the gap. CDR1 LNHDA and CDR2 SQIVND come from the germline V gene (reference sequence).

This chain connects TRBV19 to TRBJ1-1; D may be TRBD1 (5 bases). This CDR3 spans 14 amino acids. The germline gives CDR1 LNHDA, CDR2 SQIVND (reference sequence). Between the trimmed V and J ends, which lost 5 bases and 1 base, there was a span of 11 bases. The CDR3 nucleotides read TGTGCCAGTAGTTGGGACGGGTGGAACACTGAAGCTTTCTTT. Amino acid sequence: CASSWDGWNTEAFF.

This clonotype was observed a few times. The rearrangement joins TRBV30 to TRBJ1-4; D may be TRBD1 (6 bases). V was clipped by 3 bases and J by 7 bases, with 12 bases between them. Germline assignment: CDR1 GTSNPN and CDR2 SVGIG (reference sequence). The CDR3 sequence is 13 residues long. The CDR3: CAWSDGQLEKLFF. For the CDR3, the DNA is TGTGCCTGGAGCGATGGACAGCTTGAAAAACTGTTTTTT.

This clonotype was observed a handful of times. The chain carries TRBV30 and TRBJ1-1; 9 nucleotides agree with TRBD1. The CDR3 loop spans 11 amino acids. From germline, CDR1 is GTSNPN and CDR2 SVGIG (reference sequence). V shed 2 bases, J shed 9 bases, and the junction held 1 base outside the gene matches. CDR3 residues: CAWSTGGQAFF. The CDR3 region has the DNA TGTGCCTGGAGTACAGGGGGCCAAGCTTTCTTT.

The gene calls are TRBV15 and TRBJ2-3, with TRBD1 matching over 9 bases. The length of the CDR3 is 15 residues. Germline values: CDR1 LNHNV, CDR2 YYDKDF (reference sequence). The trim removed 1 base at V and 6 bases at J, leaving 5 bases unmatched. CDR3 DNA sequence: TGTGCCACCAGCAGAGGGGACAGGGATCTCGATACGCAGTATTTT. Translation: CATSRGDRDLDTQYF. Variable domain in full (rest from reference TRBV15 and TRBJ2-3): DAMVIQNPRYQVTQFGKPVTLSCSQTLNHNVMYWYQQKSSQAPKLLFHYYDKDFNNEADTPDNFQSRRPNTSFCFLDIRSPGLGDTAMYLCATSRGDRDLDTQYFGPGTRLTVL.

The table lists this clonotype with a few counts. The gene calls are TRBV7-2 and TRBJ2-1; either TRBD1 or TRBD2 may supply D (5 bases each). The germline V gene encodes CDR1 SGHTA and CDR2 FQGNSA. This CDR3 has 13 residues. With 5 bases removed from V and 11 bases from J, the gap between germline ends came to 16 bases. The CDR3, as DNA: TGTGCCAGCAGCCCAGACAGACCGGGGAAGCAGTTCTTC. Protein: CASSPDRPGKQFF. The whole variable domain, remainder taken from reference TRBV7-2 and TRBJ2-1, is GAGVSQSPSNKVTEKGKDVELRCDPISGHTALYWYRQSLGQGLEFLIYFQGNSAPDKSGLPSDRFSAERTGGSVSTLTIQRTQQEDSAVYLCASSPDRPGKQFFGPGTRLTVL.

The table lists this clonotype with a few counts. The chain is built from TRBV2 and TRBJ1-2, with D maybe TRBD1 (5 bases). The CDR3 sequence is 12 residues long. Trimming took 7 bases from V and 4 from J, leaving 10 bases between them. Germline CDR1 SNHLY, CDR2 FYNNEI. CDR3 amino acids: CASKGRVYGYTF. CDR3 nucleotide sequence: TGTGCCAGCAAAGGCAGGGTCTATGGCTACACCTTC.

This clonotype was detected only a few times. The chain recombines TRBV3-1 with TRBJ2-1, with D maybe TRBD1 (6 bases). Trimming removed 7 bases at V and 1 base at J, with 17 bases between. Per the germline V gene, CDR1 is LGHDT and CDR2 is YNNKEL (reference sequence). CDR3 size: 16 residues. This CDR3 is CASTLLRTGSYNEQFF. The CDR3 region has the DNA TGTGCCAGCACCCTCTTGCGTACAGGGTCCTACAATGAGCAGTTCTTC.

This clonotype was found a few times. J is TRBJ1-1 and V is TRBV20-1; tentative D call: TRBD1 (6 bases). The V end lost 5 bases, the J end lost 4 bases, and 8 bases lay between the germline ends. This CDR3 contains 11 residues. CDR1 and CDR2 from the germline V gene are DFQATT and SNEGSKA (reference sequence). CDR3 region: CSAGGGTEAFF. The CDR3 coding sequence is TGCAGTGCTGGGGGCGGCACTGAAGCTTTCTTT.